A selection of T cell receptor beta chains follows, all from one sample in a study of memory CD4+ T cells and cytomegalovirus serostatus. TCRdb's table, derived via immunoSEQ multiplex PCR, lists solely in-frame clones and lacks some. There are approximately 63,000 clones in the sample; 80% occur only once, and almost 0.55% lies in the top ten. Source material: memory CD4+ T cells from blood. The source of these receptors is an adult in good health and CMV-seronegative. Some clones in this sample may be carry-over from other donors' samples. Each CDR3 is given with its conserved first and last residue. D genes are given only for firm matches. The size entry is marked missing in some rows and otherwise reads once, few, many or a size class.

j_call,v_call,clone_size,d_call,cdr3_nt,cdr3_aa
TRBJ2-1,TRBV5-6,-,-,TGTGCCAGCAGCTTGTTCGGGGGTCCGGTACGGGGCAATGAGCAGTTCTTC,CASSLFGGPVRGNEQFF
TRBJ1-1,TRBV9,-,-,TGTGCCAGCAGCGCCGGGGACCGGGTGAACACTGAAGCTTTCTTT,CASSAGDRVNTEAFF
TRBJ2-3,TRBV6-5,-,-,TGTGCCAGCAGTTACCGAAAAAACACAGATACGCAGTATTTT,CASSYRKNTDTQYF
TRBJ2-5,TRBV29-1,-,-,TGCAGCGCACTTGGCGGTTTGGGGGTACAAGAGACCCAGTACTTC,CSALGGLGVQETQYF
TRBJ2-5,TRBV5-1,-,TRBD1,TGCGCCAGCAGCTTCGGGGGTACAGGGGGACAAGAGACCCAGTACTTC,CASSFGGTGGQETQYF
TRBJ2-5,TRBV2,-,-,TGTGCCAGCAGTGGGAGGGACCCCAAGGAGGAGACCCAGTACTTC,CASSGRDPKEETQYF
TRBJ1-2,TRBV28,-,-,TGTGCCAGCAGTCTCTCCTCGGGGGTTGGTGGCTACACCTTC,CASSLSSGVGGYTF
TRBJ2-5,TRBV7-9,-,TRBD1,TGTGCCAGCAGTCGGACAGGGTTGGAGACCCAGTACTTC,CASSRTGLETQYF
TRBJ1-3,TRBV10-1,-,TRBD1,TGCGCCAGCAGTGAGTCTGGGACAGAGGGAAACACCATATATTTT,CASSESGTEGNTIYF
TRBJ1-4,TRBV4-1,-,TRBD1,TGCGCCAGCAGCCACATACAGGGGGTCCGGACAGGAGACGAAAAACTGTTTTTT,CASSHIQGVRTGDEKLFF
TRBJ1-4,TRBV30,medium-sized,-,TGTGCCTGGAGTGTGGGCAGCCGGGGCGAAAAACTGTTTTTT,CAWSVGSRGEKLFF
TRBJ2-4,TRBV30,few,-,TGTGCCTGGAGGACGGGGTGGCTCAAAAACATTCAGTACTTC,CAWRTGWLKNIQYF
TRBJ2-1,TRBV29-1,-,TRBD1,TGCAGCCCGTGGACAGGCGCCGAGCAGTTCTTC,CSPWTGAEQFF
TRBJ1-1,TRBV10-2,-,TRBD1,TGCGCCAGCAGTGGGAGGACAGGGGGATTTGGAGAAGCTTTCTTT,CASSGRTGGFGEAFF
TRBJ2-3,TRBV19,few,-,TGTGCCAGTTCGCGGGAAAGCACAGATACGCAGTATTTT,CASSRESTDTQYF
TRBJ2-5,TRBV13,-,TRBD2,TGTGCCAGCAGCCCAAGAGGACTAGCGGGAGTGGGGGCCAGGGAGACCCAGTACTTC,CASSPRGLAGVGARETQYF
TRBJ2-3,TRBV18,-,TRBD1,TGTGCCAGCTCACGAGGGACAGGGGTTATGGCAGATACGCAGTATTTT,CASSRGTGVMADTQYF
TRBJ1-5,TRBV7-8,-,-,TGTGCCAGCAGCCCCGGGACAATCAATCAGCCCCAGCATTTT,CASSPGTINQPQHF
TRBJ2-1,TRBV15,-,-,TGTGCCACCAGTCCCAGGAGGGGCTACAATGAGCAGTTCTTC,CATSPRRGYNEQFF
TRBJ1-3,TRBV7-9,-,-,TGTGCCAGCAGCTTACCCCCTAACGAGGGACCACTCTCTGGAAACACCATATATTTT,CASSLPPNEGPLSGNTIYF
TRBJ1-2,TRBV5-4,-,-,TGTGCCAGCAGCTACTTTCAAGGCGGCTATGGCTACACCTTC,CASSYFQGGYGYTF
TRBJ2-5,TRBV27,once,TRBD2,TGTGCCAGCAGTTTATTCAGCGGGAGGGCCGGGACCCAGTACTTC,CASSLFSGRAGTQYF
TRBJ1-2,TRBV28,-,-,TGTGCCAGCAGTTCCCCCCCGGTAGGGGAGGGCTACACCTTC,CASSSPPVGEGYTF
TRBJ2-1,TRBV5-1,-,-,TGCGCCAGCAGCTTCGGGGGAGGTCCCTACAATGAGCAGTTCTTC,CASSFGGGPYNEQFF
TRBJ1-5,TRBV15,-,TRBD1,TGTGCCACCAGCAGGGCCCGGGACAGGGGGCTTGATGGCGTCCATCAGCCCCAGCATTTT,CATSRARDRGLDGVHQPQHF
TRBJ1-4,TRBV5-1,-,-,TGCGCCAGCACCTCAGCCGGGGAAAAACTGTTTTTT,CASTSAGEKLFF
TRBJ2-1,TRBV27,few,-,TGTGCCAGCAGTTCGGCCTCACAATCCTACAATGAGCAGTTCTTC,CASSSASQSYNEQFF
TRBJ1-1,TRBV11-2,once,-,TGTGCCAGCAGCTTAGTAAGGGGTGGGACTGAAGCTTTCTTT,CASSLVRGGTEAFF
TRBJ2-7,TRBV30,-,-,TGTGCCTGGAGCGCAAGCGGCAGCGGGTCCTACGAGCAGTACTTC,CAWSASGSGSYEQYF
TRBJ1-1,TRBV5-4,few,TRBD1,TGTGCCAGCAGCACAAAGGACAGGATGAACACTGAAGCTTTCTTT,CASSTKDRMNTEAFF
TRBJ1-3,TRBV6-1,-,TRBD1,TGTGCCGCGGGACAGGACAGCTCTGGAAACACCATATATTTT,CAAGQDSSGNTIYF
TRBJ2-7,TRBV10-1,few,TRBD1,TGCGCCAGCAGTGAGTCTGGGACAGGGGTCGAGCAGTACTTC,CASSESGTGVEQYF
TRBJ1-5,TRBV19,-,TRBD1,TGTGCCAGTAGTATAGCCCCGTGGACAGGGGGCGGCAGGTATAGCAATCAGCCCCAGCATTTT,CASSIAPWTGGGRYSNQPQHF
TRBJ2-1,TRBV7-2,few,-,TGTGCCAGCAGCTTAGGGGTTCATTACAATGAGCAGTTCTTC,CASSLGVHYNEQFF
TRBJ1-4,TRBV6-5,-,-,TGTGCCAGCAGTTCCTATCGGCGGGGGAATGAAAAACTGTTTTTT,CASSSYRRGNEKLFF
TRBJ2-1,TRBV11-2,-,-,TGTGCCAGCAGCTTAGACCTACTTCTAGCAACCAATGAGCAGTTCTTC,CASSLDLLLATNEQFF
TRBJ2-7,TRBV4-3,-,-,TGCGCCAGCAGCCCCTATTTTAATCCGTCCTACGAGCAGTACTTC,CASSPYFNPSYEQYF
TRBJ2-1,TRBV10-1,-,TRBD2,TGCGCCAGCAGTCCAGCGGGGGGGCCAATGAATGAGCAGTTCTTC,CASSPAGGPMNEQFF
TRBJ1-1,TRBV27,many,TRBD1,TGTGCCAGCAGTCCAGGGGGACCCTTGGGCACTGAAGCTTTCTTT,CASSPGGPLGTEAFF
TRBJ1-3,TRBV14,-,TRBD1,TGTGCCAGCAGCTTTCAGGGGGCGCGTGGAAACACCATATATTTT,CASSFQGARGNTIYF
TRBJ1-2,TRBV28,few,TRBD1,TGTGCCAGTCGACCGGGACAGGCCCGATCGTTCTATGGCTACACCTTC,CASRPGQARSFYGYTF
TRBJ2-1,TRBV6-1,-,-,TGTGCCAGCAGTTCGACGGTGTACAATGAGCAGTTCTTC,CASSSTVYNEQFF
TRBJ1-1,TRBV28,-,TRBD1,TGTGCCAGCAGTTTAAGGATGAGCGCCAGGGGGCGTAAGAACACTGAAGCTTTCTTT,CASSLRMSARGRKNTEAFF
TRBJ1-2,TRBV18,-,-,TGTGCCAGCTCATGGACAGAGGAAAACTATGGCTACACTTTC,CASSWTEENYGYTF
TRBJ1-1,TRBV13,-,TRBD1,TGTGCCAGCAGCCCCACGGACAGGACTGAAGCTTTCTTT,CASSPTDRTEAFF